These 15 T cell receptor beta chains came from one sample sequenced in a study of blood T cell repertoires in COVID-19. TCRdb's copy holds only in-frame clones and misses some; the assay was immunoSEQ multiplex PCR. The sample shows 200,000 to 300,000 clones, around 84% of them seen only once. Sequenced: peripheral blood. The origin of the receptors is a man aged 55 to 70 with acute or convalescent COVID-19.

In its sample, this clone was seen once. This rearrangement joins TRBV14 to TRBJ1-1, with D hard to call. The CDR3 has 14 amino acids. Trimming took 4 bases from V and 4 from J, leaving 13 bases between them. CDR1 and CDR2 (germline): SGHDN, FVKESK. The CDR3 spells CASSPRRQSTEAFF. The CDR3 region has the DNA TGTGCCAGCAGCCCCCGGAGGCAGAGCACTGAAGCTTTCTTT.

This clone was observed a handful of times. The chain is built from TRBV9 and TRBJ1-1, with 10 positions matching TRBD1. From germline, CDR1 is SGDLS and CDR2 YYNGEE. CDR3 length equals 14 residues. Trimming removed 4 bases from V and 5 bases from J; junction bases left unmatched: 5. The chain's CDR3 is CASSMTGGETEAFF. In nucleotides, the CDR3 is TGTGCCAGCAGCATGACAGGGGGCGAAACTGAAGCTTTCTTT.

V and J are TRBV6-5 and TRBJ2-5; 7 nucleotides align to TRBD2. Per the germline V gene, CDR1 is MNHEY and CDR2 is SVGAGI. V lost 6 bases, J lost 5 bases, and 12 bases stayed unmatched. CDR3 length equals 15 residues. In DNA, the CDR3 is TGTGCCAGCAGACGAAACCGGGAGGCAGGGGAGACCCAGTACTTC. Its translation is CASRRNREAGETQYF.

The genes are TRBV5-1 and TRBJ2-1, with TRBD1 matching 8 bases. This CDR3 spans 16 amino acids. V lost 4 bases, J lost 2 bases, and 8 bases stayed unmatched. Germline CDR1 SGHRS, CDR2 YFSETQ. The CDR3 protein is CASSIHTGGAYNEQFF. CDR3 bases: TGCGCCAGCAGCATCCATACAGGGGGAGCCTACAATGAGCAGTTCTTC.

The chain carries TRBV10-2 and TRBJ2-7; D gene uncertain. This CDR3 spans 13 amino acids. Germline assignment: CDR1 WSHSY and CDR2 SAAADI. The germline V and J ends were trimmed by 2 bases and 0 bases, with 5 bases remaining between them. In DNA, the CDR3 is TGCGCCAGCAGTGAGGACAACTCCTACGAGCAGTACTTC. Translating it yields CASSEDNSYEQYF.

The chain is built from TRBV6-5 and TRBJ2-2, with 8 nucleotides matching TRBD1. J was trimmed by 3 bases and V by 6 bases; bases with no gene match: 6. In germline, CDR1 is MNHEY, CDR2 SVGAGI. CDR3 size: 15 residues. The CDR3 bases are TGTGCCAGCAGCCTGGGACAGGCAGACACCGGGGAGCTGTTTTTT. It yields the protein CASSLGQADTGELFF.

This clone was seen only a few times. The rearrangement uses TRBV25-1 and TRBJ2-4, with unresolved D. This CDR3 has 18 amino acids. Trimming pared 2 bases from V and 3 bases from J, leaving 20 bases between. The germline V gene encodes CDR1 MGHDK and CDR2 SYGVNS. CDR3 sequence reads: CASSEQWSRREDKNIQYF. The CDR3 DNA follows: TGTGCCAGCAGTGAACAATGGAGTAGGAGAGAGGACAAAAACATTCAGTACTTC.

The CDR3 is CASSFLAVPGELFF. The CDR3 coding sequence is TGTGCCAGCAGCTTCCTAGCGGTGCCCGGGGAGCTGTTTTTT. The V call is TRBV7-9, the J call TRBJ2-2, with 7 bases matching TRBD2. The J segment lost 6 bases and the V segment lost 3 bases, leaving 4 bases of the junction unmatched. Per germline, CDR1 SEHNR and CDR2 FQNEAQ (reference sequence). CDR3 size: 14 residues.

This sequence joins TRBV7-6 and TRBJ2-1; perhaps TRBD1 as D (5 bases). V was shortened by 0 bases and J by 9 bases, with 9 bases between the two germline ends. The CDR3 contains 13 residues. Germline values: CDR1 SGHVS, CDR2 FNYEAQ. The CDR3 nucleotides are TGTGCCAGCAGCTTAGCGCAGGGCCTTGAGCAGTTCTTC. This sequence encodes CASSLAQGLEQFF.

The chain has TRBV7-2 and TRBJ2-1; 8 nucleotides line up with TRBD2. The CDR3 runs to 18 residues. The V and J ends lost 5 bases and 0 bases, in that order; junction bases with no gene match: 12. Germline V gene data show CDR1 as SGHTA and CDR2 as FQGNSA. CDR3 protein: CASSLGLALEGSYNEQFF. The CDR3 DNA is TGTGCCAGCAGCCTCGGACTAGCCTTGGAAGGCTCCTACAATGAGCAGTTCTTC.

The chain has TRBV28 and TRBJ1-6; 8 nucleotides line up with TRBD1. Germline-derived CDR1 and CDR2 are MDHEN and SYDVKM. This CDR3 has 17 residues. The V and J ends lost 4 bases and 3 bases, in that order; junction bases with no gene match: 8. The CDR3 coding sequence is TGTGCCAGCAGTTCCCCCGGACAGGGAGGCTATAATTCACCCCTCCACTTT. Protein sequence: CASSSPGQGGYNSPLHF.

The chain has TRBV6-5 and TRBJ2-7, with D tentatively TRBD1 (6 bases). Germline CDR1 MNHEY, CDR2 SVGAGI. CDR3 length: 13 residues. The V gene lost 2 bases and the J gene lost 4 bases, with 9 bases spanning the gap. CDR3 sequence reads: CASSYQGHYEQYF. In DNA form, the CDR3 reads TGTGCCAGCAGTTACCAGGGGCATTACGAGCAGTACTTC.

The CDR3 loop is CASSLARLAATQYF. The CDR3 DNA reads TGTGCCAGCAGCTTAGCCCGATTGGCGGCTACGCAGTATTTT. The gene calls are TRBV11-1 and TRBJ2-3; D is uncertain. Trimming left V 0 bases short and J 8 bases short, with 12 bases between. CDR1 and CDR2 (germline): SGHAT, FQDESV (reference sequence). CDR3 length: 14 residues.

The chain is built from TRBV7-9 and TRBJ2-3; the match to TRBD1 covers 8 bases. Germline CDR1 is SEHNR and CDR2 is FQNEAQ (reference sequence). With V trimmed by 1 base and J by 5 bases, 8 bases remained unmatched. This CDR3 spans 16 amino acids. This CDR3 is CASSLDGRGQGDTQYF. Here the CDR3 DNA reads TGTGCCAGCAGCTTAGATGGCAGGGGGCAGGGAGATACGCAGTATTTT.

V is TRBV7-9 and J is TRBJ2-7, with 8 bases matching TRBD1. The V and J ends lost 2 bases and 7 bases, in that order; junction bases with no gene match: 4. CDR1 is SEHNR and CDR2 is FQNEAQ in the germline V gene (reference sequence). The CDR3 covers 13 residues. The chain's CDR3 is CASSLQGAGEQYF. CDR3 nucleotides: TGTGCCAGCAGCTTACAGGGGGCAGGGGAGCAGTACTTC. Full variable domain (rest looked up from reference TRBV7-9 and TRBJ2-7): DTGVSQNPRHKITKRGQNVTFRCDPISEHNRLYWYRQTLGQGPEFLTYFQNEAQLEKSRLLSDRFSAERPKGSFSTLEIQRTEQGDSAMYLCASSLQGAGEQYFGPGTRLTVT.